This is a list of T cell receptor beta chains from one sample in a study of blood T cell repertoires in COVID-19. Clones were sequenced by immunoSEQ multiplex PCR, and TCRdb holds only the in-frame ones, with some missing. The table has over 600,000 clones, more than 80% seen once. The specimen sequenced was peripheral blood. These receptors originate from a woman younger than 35 with acute or convalescent COVID-19. The CDR3 runs from the conserved cysteine through the conserved F or W. The D gene is left open where the match is weak. The size field is filled for only some rows; it gives once, few, many or a size class.

j_call d_call v_call clone_size cdr3_nt cdr3_aa
TRBJ1-5 . TRBV24-1 . TGTGCCACCAGTGATGGGCAGTATAGCAATCAGCCCCAGCATTTT CATSDGQYSNQPQHF
TRBJ1-2 TRBD1 TRBV15 . TGTGCCACCAGCAGAAAAGACAGGGGCGGGGAAGGCTACACCTTC CATSRKDRGGEGYTF
TRBJ1-1 TRBD1 TRBV9 . TGTGCCAGCAGCGTCGACAGGGGGCAAGCTTTCTTT CASSVDRGQAFF
TRBJ2-7 . TRBV5-4 . TGTGCCAGCAGCTTGGGGGCCCGGGAGCAGTACTTC CASSLGAREQYF
TRBJ1-2 TRBD1 TRBV28 . TGTGCCAGCAGGAAACCGACAGGGGGCGTTGGGTCTAACACCTTC CASRKPTGGVGSNTF
TRBJ1-1 . TRBV5-6 once TGTGCCAGCAGCTCCTTCGACACTGAAGCTTTCTTT CASSSFDTEAFF
TRBJ2-2 TRBD1 TRBV6-6 once TGTGCCAGCAGTAAGGACAGGGTCCGGGGGACCGGGGAGCTGTTTTTT CASSKDRVRGTGELFF
TRBJ2-5 . TRBV9 . TGTGCCAGCAGCGTAAGCGGGCAAGAGACCCAGTACTTC CASSVSGQETQYF
TRBJ2-3 . TRBV4-1 . TGCGCCAGCAGCCAAGAGAGGGCCTACACAGATACGCAGTATTTT CASSQERAYTDTQYF
TRBJ2-1 . TRBV12-3/TRBV12-4 . TGTGCCAGCAGATTTGGTCTAGGGCAGTTCTTC CASRFGLGQFF
TRBJ1-1 TRBD1 TRBV3-1/TRBV3-2 . TGTGCCAGCAGCCCGTGGCAGGGGGCGATAGTAAACACTGAAGCTTTCTTT CASSPWQGAIVNTEAFF
TRBJ2-6 . TRBV5-1 once TGCGCCAGCAGCTCTTTAGGTCCGGGGGCTGGGGCCAACGTCCTGACTTTC CASSSLGPGAGANVLTF
TRBJ1-3 . TRBV5-6 . TGTGCCAGCAGCCCAGGGGACCCTGGAAACACCATATATTTT CASSPGDPGNTIYF
TRBJ1-2 TRBD1 TRBV18 once TGTGCCAGCTCACCTCAGGACAGGCTCGGCTACACCTTC CASSPQDRLGYTF
TRBJ2-7 . TRBV4-1 . TGCGCCAGCAGCCAAGGAGACAGGATGAGCTACGAGCAGTACTTC CASSQGDRMSYEQYF
TRBJ1-2 . TRBV29-1 few TGCAGCGTTGAAGCGGGAGCTAACTATGGCTACACCTTC CSVEAGANYGYTF
TRBJ2-6 . TRBV7-9 once TGTGCCAGCAGCTTAGAGACCCGCCGGAGGTCTGGGGCCAACGTCCTGACTTTC CASSLETRRRSGANVLTF
TRBJ2-7 . TRBV29-1 . TGCAGCGTTGAAGATGGAGGGGCTCCCTACGAGCAGTACTTC CSVEDGGAPYEQYF
TRBJ2-3 . TRBV19 . TGTGCCAGTAGTATGAGCGGGTCAGATACGCAGTATTTT CASSMSGSDTQYF
TRBJ1-2 TRBD1 TRBV5-6 . TGTGCCAGCAGCTTCTACAGGGGGGATGGCTACACCTTC CASSFYRGDGYTF
TRBJ1-2 . TRBV15 . TGTGCCACCAGCAGACAGGACAGTTATGGCTACACCTTC CATSRQDSYGYTF
TRBJ2-1 TRBD2 TRBV7-3 once TGTGCCAGCAGCTTAAGGGCCAGCGGGGGGACCCACAATGAGCAGTTCTTC CASSLRASGGTHNEQFF
TRBJ2-7 . TRBV5-8 . TGTGCCAGCAGCTTGGACGGACACACGACTCGGGAGCAGTACTTC CASSLDGHTTREQYF
TRBJ1-6 . TRBV19 . TGTGCCAGTAGTATAGATAGAACGATCCAAAGTTCACCCCTCCACTTT CASSIDRTIQSSPLHF
TRBJ1-6 . TRBV5-4 . TGTGCCAGCAGCTACAGTGTTACCGGGGATAGCTCCTATAATTCACCCCTCCACTTT CASSYSVTGDSSYNSPLHF
TRBJ2-3 TRBD2 TRBV10-2 once TGCGCCAGCAGTGGAAGACTAGCGGACTACACAGATACGCAGTATTTT CASSGRLADYTDTQYF
TRBJ2-2 . TRBV4-2 . TGTGCCAGCAGCCAGACCTATCTAGGGGGGGCGGTCGGGGAGCTGTTTTTT CASSQTYLGGAVGELFF
TRBJ1-1 TRBD1 TRBV14 . TGTGCCAGCAGCCCTGGACAGGGTTGGACTGAAGCTTTCTTT CASSPGQGWTEAFF
TRBJ2-7 TRBD2 TRBV6-5 . TGTGCCAGCACCGAACTAGCGGGGGAATCCTACGAGCAGTACTTC CASTELAGESYEQYF
TRBJ2-7 . TRBV5-1 . TGCGCCAGCAGCTTCGCGGGACTCGACTACGAGCAGTACTTC CASSFAGLDYEQYF
TRBJ1-2 . TRBV2 . TGTGCCAGCAGCGCCGCATACAGGGTTGGCTACACCTTC CASSAAYRVGYTF
TRBJ1-2 TRBD1 TRBV6-1 . TGTGCCAGCAGTGAACATGGACAGGCGGGCTACACCTTC CASSEHGQAGYTF
TRBJ2-1 TRBD2 TRBV14 . TGTGCCAGCAGCCAACCGGGACTAGTGCGGAATGAGCAGTTCTTC CASSQPGLVRNEQFF
TRBJ1-5 TRBD1 TRBV30 once TGTGCCTGGAGCAAAACAGGGGTTTCAAATCAGCCCCAGCATTTT CAWSKTGVSNQPQHF
TRBJ2-7 . TRBV3-1/TRBV3-2 . TGTGCCAGCAGCCCAATCCAGGGTTACGAGCAGTACTTC CASSPIQGYEQYF
TRBJ1-5 . TRBV4-2 . TGTGCCAGCAGCCAAGATTCCGGGGTCAGCAATCAGCCCCAGCATTTT CASSQDSGVSNQPQHF
TRBJ1-5 TRBD1 TRBV12-3/TRBV12-4 . TGTGCCAGCAGGAACACAGGGGATCAGCCCCAGCATTTT CASRNTGDQPQHF
TRBJ1-5 . TRBV4-1 . TGCGCCAGCAGCCAAGTGTCCCATAGCAATCAGCCCCAGCATTTT CASSQVSHSNQPQHF
TRBJ2-3 TRBD1 TRBV29-1 . TGCAGCGTTGATAGGGACAGGGCTTTCACAGATACGCAGTATTTT CSVDRDRAFTDTQYF